Listed below are T cell receptor beta chains from one sample, sequenced in a study of neurological immune-mediated disorders. TCRdb re-analysed the 5' RACE reads in MiXCR, keeping a single row per CDR3 protein. Of 35,000 to 50,000 distinct CDR3 sequences in the sample, 2% to 2.5% were seen once. Sequencing input: PBMCs. The receptors originated from a man aged 50 or older with multiple sclerosis. Each CDR3 is given with its conserved first and last residue. The order of the fields is V gene, D gene, J gene, CDR3 length, clone size, CDR3 protein, CDR3 DNA. The D gene is left open where the match is weak. Size is omitted from some rows. Given values are once, few, many or a class for expanded clones.

>TRBV28|TRBD1|TRBJ2-7|14|many
CASYRTGLSYEQYF
TGTGCCAGCTATCGGACAGGGCTCTCCTACGAGCAGTACTTC
>TRBV6-5|-|TRBJ1-2|16|many
CASSPEVGGAMDGYTF
TGTGCCAGCAGCCCAGAAGTGGGGGGGGCGATGGATGGCTACACCTTC
>TRBV5-1|TRBD1|TRBJ2-5|12|many
CASRLTGETQYF
TGCGCCAGCAGATTGACAGGGGAGACCCAGTACTTC
>TRBV5-1|TRBD1|TRBJ1-1|15|many
CASEGQGIGNTEAFF
TGCGCCAGCGAGGGACAGGGCATCGGGAACACTGAAGCTTTCTTT
>TRBV12-3/TRBV12-4|-|TRBJ1-4|15|many
CASSSVTEENEKLFF
TGTGCCAGCAGTTCCGTGACGGAAGAAAATGAAAAACTGTTTTTT
>TRBV28|-|TRBJ2-3|14|many
CASSWGLSTDTQYF
TGTGCCAGCAGTTGGGGACTGAGCACAGATACGCAGTATTTT
>TRBV10-3|TRBD2|TRBJ2-3|17|many
CAISESEASGNRDTQYF
TGTGCCATCAGTGAGTCGGAGGCTAGCGGAAATAGGGATACGCAGTATTTT
>TRBV5-1|-|TRBJ2-1|12|many
CASSYDSGEQFF
TGCGCCAGCAGCTACGACTCCGGTGAGCAGTTCTTC
>TRBV27|-|TRBJ2-7|13|many
CASSLPGGNEQYF
TGTGCCAGCAGTCTCCCAGGTGGAAACGAGCAGTACTTC
>TRBV7-2|-|TRBJ2-1|13|many
CASSWNRWNEQFF
TGTGCCAGCAGCTGGAACAGGTGGAATGAGCAGTTCTTC
>TRBV7-8|TRBD2|TRBJ2-2|14|-
CASSVGLAFGELFF
TGTGCCAGCAGCGTGGGACTAGCTTTCGGGGAGCTGTTTTTT
>TRBV5-1|-|TRBJ2-5|16|many
CASSLVRGLNQETQYF
TGCGCCAGCAGCTTGGTTAGAGGGCTCAATCAAGAGACCCAGTACTTC
>TRBV14|TRBD1|TRBJ1-2|17|many
CASSPDRGGPNIYGYTF
TGTGCCAGCAGCCCAGACAGGGGAGGACCTAATATCTATGGCTACACCTTC
>TRBV7-6|TRBD1|TRBJ1-2|15|-
CASSFGTGVGYGYTF
TGTGCCAGCAGCTTCGGGACAGGGGTCGGCTATGGCTACACCTTC
>TRBV20-1|TRBD2|TRBJ2-3|16|many
CSARGFGRGRTDTQYF
TGCAGTGCTAGAGGGTTTGGGCGGGGGAGGACAGATACGCAGTATTTT
>TRBV20-1|TRBD2|TRBJ2-7|13|many
CSARRGGNYEQYF
TGCAGTGCTAGACGGGGGGGTAACTACGAGCAGTACTTC
>TRBV5-1|-|TRBJ1-2|13|few
CASSSSSGVGYTF
TGCGCCAGCAGCTCCAGTTCGGGGGTTGGCTACACCTTC
>TRBV7-3|-|TRBJ1-6|15|many
CASAIAPGGNSPLHF
TGTGCCAGCGCCATCGCGCCCGGGGGTAATTCACCCCTCCACTTT
>TRBV7-9|-|TRBJ1-1|16|many
CASSLRSSGPNTEAFF
TGTGCCAGCAGCTTAAGGTCGTCGGGTCCGAACACTGAAGCTTTCTTT
>TRBV29-1|-|TRBJ2-1|14|many
CSVGKGGLGNEQFF
TGCAGCGTTGGGAAGGGGGGGCTGGGCAATGAGCAGTTCTTC
>TRBV29-1|-|TRBJ1-2|14|many
CSVVFTSPGRGYTF
TGCAGCGTCGTTTTCACTTCCCCCGGTCGTGGCTACACCTTC
>TRBV9|-|TRBJ1-5|15|many
CASSVDGTNNQPQNF
TGTGCCAGCAGCGTAGATGGGACAAATAATCAGCCCCAGAATTTT
>TRBV2|TRBD1|TRBJ2-7|13|few
CASRTGVWNEQYF
TGTGCCAGCAGGACAGGGGTATGGAACGAGCAGTACTTC
>TRBV3-1|-|TRBJ2-5|12|many
CASSASQETQYF
TGTGCCAGCAGCGCTAGCCAAGAGACCCAGTACTTC
>TRBV15|TRBD1|TRBJ2-2|15|many
CATSRGQGVTGELFF
TGTGCCACCAGCAGGGGACAGGGGGTCACCGGGGAGCTGTTTTTT
>TRBV4-2|-|TRBJ1-1|15|many
CASSQEGGVGTEAFF
TGTGCCAGCAGCCAAGAGGGGGGAGTGGGGACTGAAGCTTTCTTT
>TRBV5-6|TRBD1|TRBJ2-7|15|many
CASSPGQRALDEQYF
TGTGCCAGCAGCCCGGGACAGAGGGCCCTAGACGAGCAGTACTTC
>TRBV20-1|TRBD2|TRBJ2-3|18|many
CSARVTSGGWFGADTQYF
TGCAGTGCTAGAGTCACTAGCGGGGGTTGGTTCGGCGCAGATACGCAGTATTTT
>TRBV20-1|-|TRBJ1-5|14|many
CSASGDYSNQPQNF
TGCAGTGCTAGTGGGGATTATAGCAATCAGCCCCAGAATTTT
>TRBV20-1|-|TRBJ2-3|14|many
CSALPVSGSDTQYF
TGCAGTGCTCTCCCCGTCTCAGGCTCCGATACGCAGTATTTT
>TRBV10-3|TRBD2|TRBJ2-5|16|few
CAISEVAGGPQETQYF
TGTGCCATCAGTGAGGTGGCGGGGGGGCCACAAGAGACCCAGTACTTC
>TRBV7-6|-|TRBJ1-3|16|many
CASSLSHTGSGNTIYF
TGTGCCAGCAGCTTATCGCATACCGGCTCTGGAAACACCATATATTTT
>TRBV4-1|-|TRBJ2-1|14|many
CASSQSVSYNEQFF
TGCGCCAGCAGCCAAAGCGTTTCCTACAATGAGCAGTTCTTC
>TRBV2|-|TRBJ1-5|14|many
CASSAGYSNQPQHF
TGTGCCAGCAGTGCTGGATATAGCAATCAGCCCCAGCATTTT
>TRBV5-1|-|TRBJ1-1|14|many
CASSIGTANTEAFF
TGCGCCAGCAGCATCGGGACGGCGAACACTGAAGCTTTCTTT
>TRBV12-3/TRBV12-4|-|TRBJ2-3|15|many
CASSLEGRGPDTQYF
TGTGCCAGCAGTTTGGAGGGCCGGGGCCCAGATACGCAGTATTTT
>TRBV7-7|-|TRBJ2-1|13|many
CASSLGLANEQFF
TGTGCTAGCAGCTTAGGGCTCGCCAATGAGCAGTTCTTC
>TRBV4-3|-|TRBJ1-1|14|many
CASSQDRGTDEAFF
TGCGCCAGCAGCCAAGATAGGGGGACTGATGAAGCTTTCTTT
>TRBV6-6|-|TRBJ1-5|12|many
CASSRGGEPQHF
TGTGCCAGCAGTCGTGGGGGAGAGCCCCAGCATTTT
>TRBV7-8|TRBD1|TRBJ2-7|12|many
CASSRTGKEQYF
TGTGCCAGCAGCCGGACAGGGAAGGAGCAGTACTTC
>TRBV29-1|-|TRBJ2-1|13|many
CSVEPLANNEQFF
TGCAGCGTTGAACCTCTAGCGAACAATGAGCAGTTCTTC
>TRBV11-2|-|TRBJ1-5|15|many
CASSVDSYSNQPQHF
TGTGCCAGCAGCGTGGACAGCTATAGCAATCAGCCCCAGCATTTT
>TRBV5-1|-|TRBJ2-3|12|many
CASSSLVDTQYF
TGCGCCAGCAGCTCCCTGGTAGATACGCAGTATTTT
>TRBV5-1|TRBD1|TRBJ1-1|17|many
CASSFQPPGGLNTEAFF
TGCGCCAGCAGCTTTCAGCCCCCAGGGGGTCTGAACACTGAAGCTTTCTTT
>TRBV12-3/TRBV12-4|TRBD1|TRBJ1-5|14|many
CASSLGQGHQPQHF
TGTGCCAGCAGCCTTGGACAGGGACATCAGCCCCAGCATTTT
>TRBV5-1|-|TRBJ2-4|12|many
CASSLEQDIQYF
TGCGCCAGCAGCTTGGAACAGGACATTCAGTACTTC